One and the same sample provided the 5 T cell receptor beta chains below, sequenced in a study of T cells in Graves' hyperthyroidism and ophthalmopathy. RNA transcripts yielded amplified TCR beta CDR3 regions. Primed by the HTBI set, a first-round RT-PCR was run on the TCR CDR3. One entry per CDR3 protein results from TCRdb running MiXCR on the multiplex PCR reads. The sample carries hundreds of thousands of distinct CDR3 sequences, less than 30% recorded once. Sample: blood. The receptors derive from a man in his forties or fifties with Graves' hyperthyroidism that later progressed to Graves' ophthalmopathy.

This clonotype was observed at least ten times. The J gene is TRBJ2-2, the V gene TRBV24-1; no firm D call. V was trimmed by 4 bases and J by 3 bases, leaving 5 bases between them. The CDR3 contains 13 residues. Looked up from germline, CDR1 is KGHDR and CDR2 is SFDVKD. The CDR3 DNA is TGTGCCACCAGTGAACGGCACACCGGGGAGCTGTTTTTT. It codes for CATSERHTGELFF.

This clonotype was seen more than once but under ten times. The chain employs TRBV18 and TRBJ2-2; D ambiguous. The CDR3 runs to 14 residues. CDR1 and CDR2 (germline): KGHSH, LQKENI. Trimming took off 3 bases at V and 2 bases at J, with 7 bases between the two ends. CDR3 sequence reads: CASSPLGNTGELFF. Here the CDR3 DNA reads TGTGCCAGCTCACCTCTCGGAAACACCGGGGAGCTGTTTTTT.

At least ten counts were recorded for this clonotype. This chain joins TRBV6-1 and TRBJ2-7, with TRBD2 identical over 12 bases. The V and J ends lost 0 bases and 2 bases, in that order; junction bases with no gene match: 8. This CDR3 is built from 18 residues. Germline CDR1 and CDR2: MNHNS and SASEGT. CDR3 in DNA: TGTGCCAGCAGTGAAGCGTTACTAGCGGGAGGAGCGGCCTACGAGCAGTACTTC. It codes for CASSEALLAGGAAYEQYF.

This clonotype was recorded many times. The gene calls are TRBV6-4 and TRBJ2-2, with D hard to call. Germline values: CDR1 MRHNA, CDR2 SNTAGT. The V end was cut by 4 bases, the J end by 1 base, with 10 bases between. CDR3 length: 15 residues. Written as DNA, the CDR3 is TGTGCCAGCAGTGTAGAGGCAGGGAACACCGGGGAGCTGTTTTTT. Translated: CASSVEAGNTGELFF.

The V gene is TRBV6-1, the J gene TRBJ2-5; D unresolved. In germline, CDR1 is MNHNS, CDR2 SASEGT. The CDR3 extends over 15 amino acids. Deletions cut 8 bases from V and 1 base from J, with 17 bases between. The CDR3 is CASGLETRPQETQYF. DNA of the CDR3: TGTGCCAGCGGCCTCGAGACCAGACCCCAAGAGACCCAGTACTTC.